This TCR beta chain was captured by sequencing in a study of control samples from healthy donors and cancer patients. Profiled with immunoSEQ multiplex PCR; TCRdb holds only in-frame clones, not every one. The sample includes some 150,000 clones, 91% of them seen just once. CDR1 is SGHAT and CDR2 is FQNNGV in the germline V gene. The V end was cut by 5 bases, the J end by 2 bases, with 9 bases between. The CDR3 covers 13 residues. Sequencing was performed on blood. This clonotype was sampled from a woman in her 30s in good health. The chain recombines TRBV11-2 with TRBJ2-5; D call uncertain. CDR3 coding DNA: TGTGCCAGCAGCCGACTCCTACAAGAGACCCAGTACTTC. Its translation: CASSRLLQETQYF. Combining the CDR3 with reference TRBV11-2 and TRBJ2-5 gives the whole variable domain EAGVAQSPRYKIIEKRQSVAFWCNPISGHATLYWYQQILGQGPKLLIQFQNNGVVDDSQLPKDRFSAERLKGVDSTLKIQPAKLEDSAVYLCASSRLLQETQYFGPGTRLLVL.